The source of this T cell receptor beta chain is a study of CD8+ T cells in alopecia areata. Points from the study as a whole: Tissue-resident alphabeta T cells belonging to normal skin likewise get sequenced within scalp specimens. On tofacitinib, scalp clonality and expanded CD8+ clones among top 100 fell significantly.

Trimming shortened V by 5 bases and J by 4 bases, and 11 bases separated the two germline ends. Looked up from germline, CDR1 is SGHRS and CDR2 is YFSETQ. The CDR3 is made up of 13 amino acids. Details on this clone: Its antigen is unidentified.

The treatment: oral pan-JAK inhibitor, 5-10 mg twice daily. Specimens obtained from alopecia areata patients comprised lesional scalp punch biopsies and peripheral blood. Extraction and reverse transcription of RNA yielded cDNA as the sequencing template. Assay: immunoSEQ multiplex PCR; the TCRdb copy retains only in-frame clones and omits some. The sample consists of 60,000 to 85,000 clones, around 66% of them appearing once. Material: CD8+ T cells sorted from blood, obtained at week 24, from a patient treated with tofacitinib. This TCR derives from a human donor with alopecia areata. The V gene is TRBV5-1, the J gene TRBJ2-3; possibly TRBD2 for D (5 bases). DNA of the CDR3: TGCGCCAGCAGAACGGGAAGGGCAGATACGCAGTATTTT. Translated, it gives CASRTGRADTQYF. The full variable domain, completed using reference TRBV5-1 and TRBJ2-3, is KAGVTQTPRYLIKTRGQQVTLSCSPISGHRSVSWYQQTPGQGLQFLFEYFSETQRNKGNFPGRFSGRQFSNSRSEMNVSTLELGDSALYLCASRTGRADTQYFGPGTRLTVL.